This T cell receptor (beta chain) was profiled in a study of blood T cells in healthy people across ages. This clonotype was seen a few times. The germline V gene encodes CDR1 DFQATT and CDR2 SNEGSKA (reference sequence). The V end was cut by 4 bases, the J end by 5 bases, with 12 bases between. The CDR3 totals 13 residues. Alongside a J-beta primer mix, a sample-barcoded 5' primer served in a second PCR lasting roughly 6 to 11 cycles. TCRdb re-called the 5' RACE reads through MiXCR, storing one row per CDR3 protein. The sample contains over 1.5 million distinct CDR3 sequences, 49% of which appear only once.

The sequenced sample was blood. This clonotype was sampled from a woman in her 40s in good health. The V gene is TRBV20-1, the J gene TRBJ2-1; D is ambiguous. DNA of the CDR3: TGCAGTGCTATCACCGATGATCACAATGAGCAGTTCTTC. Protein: CSAITDDHNEQFF.